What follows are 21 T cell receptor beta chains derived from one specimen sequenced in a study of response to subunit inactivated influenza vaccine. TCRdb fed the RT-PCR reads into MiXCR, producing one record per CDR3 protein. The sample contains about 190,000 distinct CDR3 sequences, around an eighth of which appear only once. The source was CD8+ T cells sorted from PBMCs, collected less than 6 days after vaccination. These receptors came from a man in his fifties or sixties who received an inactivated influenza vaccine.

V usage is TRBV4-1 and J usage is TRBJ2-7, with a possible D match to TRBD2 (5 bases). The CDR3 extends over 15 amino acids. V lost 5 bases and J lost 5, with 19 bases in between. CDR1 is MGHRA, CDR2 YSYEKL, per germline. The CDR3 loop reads CASSLTSEGPDEQYF. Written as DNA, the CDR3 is TGCGCCAGCAGCTTAACCTCCGAGGGTCCCGACGAGCAGTACTTC.

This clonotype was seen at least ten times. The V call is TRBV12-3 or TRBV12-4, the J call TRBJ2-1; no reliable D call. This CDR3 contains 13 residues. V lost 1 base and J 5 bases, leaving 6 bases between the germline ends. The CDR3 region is CASSLGSHNEQFF. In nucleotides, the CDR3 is TGTGCCAGCAGTTTAGGGAGCCACAATGAGCAGTTCTTC.

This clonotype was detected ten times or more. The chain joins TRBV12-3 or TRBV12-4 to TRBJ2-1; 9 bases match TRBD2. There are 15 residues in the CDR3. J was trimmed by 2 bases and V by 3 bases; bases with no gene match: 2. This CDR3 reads CASSLLAGPYNEQFF. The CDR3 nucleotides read TGTGCCAGCAGTTTGCTAGCGGGGCCCTACAATGAGCAGTTCTTC.

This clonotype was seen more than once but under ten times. DNA for the CDR3: TGCAGCGGGAAGGAAGGAAACACCATATATTTT. Residues: CSGKEGNTIYF. The V and J genes are TRBV29-1 and TRBJ1-3; D gene unclear. The CDR3 has 11 amino acids. Germline CDR1 and CDR2: SQVTM and ANQGSEA. Trimming pared 7 bases from V and 4 bases from J, leaving 8 bases between.

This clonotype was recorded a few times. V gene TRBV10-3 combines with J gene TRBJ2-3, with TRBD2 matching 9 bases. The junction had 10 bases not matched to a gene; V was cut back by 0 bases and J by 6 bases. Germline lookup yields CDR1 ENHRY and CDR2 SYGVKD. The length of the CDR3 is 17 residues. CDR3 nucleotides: TGTGCCATCAGTGAGTCGAAGAGACTAGCGGAGGAGGATACGCAGTATTTT. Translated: CAISESKRLAEEDTQYF.

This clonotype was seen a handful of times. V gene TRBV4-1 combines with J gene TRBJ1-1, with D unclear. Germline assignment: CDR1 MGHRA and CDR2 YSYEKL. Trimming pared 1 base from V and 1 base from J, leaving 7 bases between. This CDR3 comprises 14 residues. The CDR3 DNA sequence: TGCGCCAGCAGCCAAGTTGTAGGGAACACTGAAGCTTTCTTT. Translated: CASSQVVGNTEAFF.

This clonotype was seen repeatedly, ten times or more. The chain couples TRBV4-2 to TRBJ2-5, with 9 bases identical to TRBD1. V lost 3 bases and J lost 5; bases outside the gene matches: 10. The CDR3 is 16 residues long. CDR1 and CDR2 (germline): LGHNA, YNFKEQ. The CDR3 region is CASSHVLTGGIETQYF. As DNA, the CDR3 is TGTGCCAGCAGCCACGTGTTAACAGGGGGCATCGAGACCCAGTACTTC.

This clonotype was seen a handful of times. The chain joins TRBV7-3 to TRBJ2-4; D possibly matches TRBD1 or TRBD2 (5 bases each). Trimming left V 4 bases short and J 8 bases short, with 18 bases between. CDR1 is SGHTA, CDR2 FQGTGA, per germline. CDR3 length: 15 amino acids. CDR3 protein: CASSSPGTNEDIQYF. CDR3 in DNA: TGTGCCAGCAGCTCTCCCGGGACGAATGAGGACATTCAGTACTTC.

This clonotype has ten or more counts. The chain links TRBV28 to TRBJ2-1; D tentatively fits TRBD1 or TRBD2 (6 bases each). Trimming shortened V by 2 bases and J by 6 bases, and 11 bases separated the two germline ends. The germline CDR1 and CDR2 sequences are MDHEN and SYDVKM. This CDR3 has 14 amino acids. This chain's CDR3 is CASSLMEGVNEQFF. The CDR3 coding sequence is TGTGCCAGCAGTTTAATGGAGGGGGTCAATGAGCAGTTCTTC.

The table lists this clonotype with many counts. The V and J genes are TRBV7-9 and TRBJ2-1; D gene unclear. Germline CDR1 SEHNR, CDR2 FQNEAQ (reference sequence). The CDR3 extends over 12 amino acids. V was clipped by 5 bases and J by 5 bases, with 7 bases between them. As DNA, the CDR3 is TGTGCCAGCAGCATCACGGACAATGAGCAGTTCTTC. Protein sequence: CASSITDNEQFF.

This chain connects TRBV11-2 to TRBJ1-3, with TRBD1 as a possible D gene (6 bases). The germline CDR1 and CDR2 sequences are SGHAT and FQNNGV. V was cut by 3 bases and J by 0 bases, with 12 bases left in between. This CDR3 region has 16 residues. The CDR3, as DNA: TGTGCCAGCAGCTTCACCGGGGGCAACTCTGGAAACACCATATATTTT. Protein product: CASSFTGGNSGNTIYF.

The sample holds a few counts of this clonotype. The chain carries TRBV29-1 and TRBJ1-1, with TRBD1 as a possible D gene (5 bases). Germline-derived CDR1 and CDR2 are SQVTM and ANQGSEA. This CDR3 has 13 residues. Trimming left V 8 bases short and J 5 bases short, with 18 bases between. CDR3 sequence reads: CSTRPGLGTEAFF. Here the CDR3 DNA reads TGCAGCACGAGACCAGGGCTGGGGACTGAAGCTTTCTTT.

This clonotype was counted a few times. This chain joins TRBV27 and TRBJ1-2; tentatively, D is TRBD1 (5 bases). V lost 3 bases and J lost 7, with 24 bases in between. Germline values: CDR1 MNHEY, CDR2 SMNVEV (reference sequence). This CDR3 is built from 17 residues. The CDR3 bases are TGTGCCAGCAGTTTTCAAACTGAAGCAGGGTCGACCTCTGGCTACACCTTC. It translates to CASSFQTEAGSTSGYTF.

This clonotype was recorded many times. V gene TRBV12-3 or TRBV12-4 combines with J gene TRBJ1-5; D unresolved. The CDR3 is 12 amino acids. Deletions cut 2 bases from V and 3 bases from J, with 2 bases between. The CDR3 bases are TGTGCCAGCAGTTTAAACAATCAGCCCCAGCATTTT. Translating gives CASSLNNQPQHF.

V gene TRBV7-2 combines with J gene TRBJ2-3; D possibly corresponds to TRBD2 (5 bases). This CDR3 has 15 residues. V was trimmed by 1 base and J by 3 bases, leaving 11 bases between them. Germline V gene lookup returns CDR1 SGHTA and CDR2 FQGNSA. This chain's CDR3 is CASSLEDTGTDTQYF. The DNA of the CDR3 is TGTGCCAGCAGCTTAGAAGATACGGGGACAGATACGCAGTATTTT.

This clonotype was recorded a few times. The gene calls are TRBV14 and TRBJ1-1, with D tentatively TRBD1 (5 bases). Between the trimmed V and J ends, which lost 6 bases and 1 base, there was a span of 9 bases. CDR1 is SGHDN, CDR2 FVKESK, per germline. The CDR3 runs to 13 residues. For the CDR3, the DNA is TGTGCCAGCAGACCGCAGGGGAACACTGAAGCTTTCTTT. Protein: CASRPQGNTEAFF.

The CDR3, as DNA: TGCGCCAGCAGCCAAGGTCTGGGGAATTCCTACAATGAGCAGTTCTTC. Encoded protein: CASSQGLGNSYNEQFF. The chain carries TRBV4-3 and TRBJ2-1; D unresolved. The germline V gene encodes CDR1 LGHNA and CDR2 YSLEER. Trimming cost V 1 base and J 1 base, with 11 bases left between them. CDR3 length: 16 residues.

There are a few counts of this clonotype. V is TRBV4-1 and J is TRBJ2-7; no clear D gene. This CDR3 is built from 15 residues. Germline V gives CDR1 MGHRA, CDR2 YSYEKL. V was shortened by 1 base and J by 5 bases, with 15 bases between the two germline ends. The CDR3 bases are TGCGCCAGCAGCCAAGTTGGAGCTTTAGGTGACGAGCAGTACTTC. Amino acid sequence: CASSQVGALGDEQYF.

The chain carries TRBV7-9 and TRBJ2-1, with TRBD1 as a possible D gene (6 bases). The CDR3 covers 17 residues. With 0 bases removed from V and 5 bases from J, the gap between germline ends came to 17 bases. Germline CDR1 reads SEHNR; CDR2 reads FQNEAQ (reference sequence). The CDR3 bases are TGTGCCAGCAGCTTAGCGTTAGACAGGCACCCTGACAATGAGCAGTTCTTC. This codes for CASSLALDRHPDNEQFF.

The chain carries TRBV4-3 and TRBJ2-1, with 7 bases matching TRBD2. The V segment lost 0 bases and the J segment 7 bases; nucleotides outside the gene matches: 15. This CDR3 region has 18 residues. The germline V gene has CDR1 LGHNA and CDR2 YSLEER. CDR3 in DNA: TGCGCCAGCAGCCAAGATCAGGCTAGCGGACCCTTCGGGAATGAGCAGTTCTTC. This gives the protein CASSQDQASGPFGNEQFF.

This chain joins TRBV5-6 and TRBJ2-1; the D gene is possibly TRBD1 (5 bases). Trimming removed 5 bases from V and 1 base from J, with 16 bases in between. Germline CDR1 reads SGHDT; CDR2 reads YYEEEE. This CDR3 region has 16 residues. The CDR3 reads CASSPSRAWSYNEQFF. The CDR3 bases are TGTGCCAGCAGTCCATCCAGGGCTTGGTCCTACAATGAGCAGTTCTTC. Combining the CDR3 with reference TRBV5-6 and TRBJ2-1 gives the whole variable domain DAGVTQSPTHLIKTRGQQVTLRCSPKSGHDTVSWYQQALGQGPQFIFQYYEEEERQRGNFPDRFSGHQFPNYSSELNVNALLLGDSALYLCASSPSRAWSYNEQFFGPGTRLTVL.